The 26 T cell receptor beta chains listed next were all sequenced from one sample in a study of cytomegalovirus exposure and HLA in healthy donors. The PCR contained 60 Vbeta and 13 Jbeta primers. Clones were read by immunoSEQ multiplex PCR, and TCRdb kept only the in-frame ones, dropping some. The sample records 130,000 or so clones, 60% to 80% being singletons. Sequenced sample: PBMCs. The receptors were sampled from a female donor in good health and CMV-seronegative.

The CDR3 bases are TGTGCCACCAGCAGAGAGGGAGGGTCTGGGGCCAACGTCCTGACTTTC. Protein sequence: CATSREGGSGANVLTF. V and J are TRBV15 and TRBJ2-6; 7 bases match TRBD2. CDR1 is LNHNV and CDR2 is YYDKDF in the germline V gene (reference sequence). Trimming took 0 bases from V and 1 from J; bases not matched to a gene: 0. The CDR3 has 16 amino acids.

The chain couples TRBV5-1 to TRBJ2-7; 9 nucleotides agree with TRBD1. Germline V CDR1 and CDR2: SGHRS, YFSETQ. The CDR3 spans 16 residues. Germline trimming cut 2 bases from V and 2 bases from J; bases unmatched to any gene: 8. The CDR3 is CASSLTPGTGTYEQYF. Here the CDR3 DNA reads TGCGCCAGCAGCTTAACTCCCGGGACAGGGACCTACGAGCAGTACTTC.

The CDR3 coding sequence is TGTGCCAGCAGTTTTCCCTCAGGTTCTGGGGAAAAACTGTTTTTT. It yields the protein CASSFPSGSGEKLFF. The rearrangement uses TRBV28 and TRBJ1-4; D unclear. This CDR3 contains 15 residues. Germline values: CDR1 MDHEN, CDR2 SYDVKM. The germline V and J ends were trimmed by 3 bases and 8 bases, with 16 bases remaining between them.

Worth noting for this clone: The sample carries other DNA sequences with the same CDR3. The rearrangement uses TRBV7-2 and TRBJ2-7; 8 bases map to TRBD2. There are 13 residues in the CDR3. V shed 5 bases and J 5 bases; nucleotides not matched to a gene: 5. Germline CDR1 and CDR2: SGHTA and FQGNSA. The CDR3 protein is CASSRGGNHEQYF. In nucleotides, the CDR3 is TGTGCCAGCAGCCGGGGGGGGAACCACGAGCAGTACTTC.

The chain links TRBV5-8 to TRBJ2-5; 14 positions match TRBD2. Germline V lookup: CDR1 SGHTS, CDR2 YDEGEE. With 4 bases clipped from V and 5 bases from J, the junction kept 4 bases outside the gene matches. The CDR3 totals 15 residues. The CDR3 loop reads CASSPGLAGVETQYF. CDR3 coding DNA: TGTGCCAGCAGCCCGGGACTAGCGGGAGTTGAGACCCAGTACTTC.

The gene calls are TRBV19 and TRBJ2-1; 12 bases match TRBD2. Germline CDR1 is LNHDA and CDR2 is SQIVND (reference sequence). With 0 bases clipped from V and 8 bases from J, the junction kept 5 bases outside the gene matches. The CDR3 length is 16 residues. This CDR3 reads CASSIDRLAGGDEQFF. The CDR3 region has the DNA TGTGCCAGTAGTATAGATCGTCTAGCGGGAGGGGATGAGCAGTTCTTC. Together with reference TRBV19 and TRBJ2-1, the CDR3 gives the full variable domain: DGGITQSPKYLFRKEGQNVTLSCEQNLNHDAMYWYRQDPGQGLRLIYYSQIVNDFQKGDIAEGYSVSREKKESFPLTVTSAQKNPTAFYLCASSIDRLAGGDEQFFGPGTRLTVL.

The chain is built from TRBV19 and TRBJ2-1; 9 positions agree with TRBD2. Trimming at V came to 6 bases and at J to 4 bases, leaving 7 bases not matched to a gene. The CDR3 runs to 15 residues. Germline values: CDR1 LNHDA, CDR2 SQIVND (reference sequence). DNA for the CDR3: TGTGCCAGTAGATCCAGACTAGCGGCTTACAATGAGCAGTTCTTC. As protein: CASRSRLAAYNEQFF.

The chain is built from TRBV19 and TRBJ2-1, with TRBD2 matching over 9 bases. Germline CDR1 is LNHDA and CDR2 is SQIVND (reference sequence). The junction had 7 bases not matched to a gene; V was cut back by 7 bases and J by 6 bases. The CDR3 is 14 amino acids. Here the CDR3 DNA reads TGTGCCAGTAAGGGCGGGAGGGGAGCCAATGAGCAGTTCTTC. Its protein product is CASKGGRGANEQFF.

J is TRBJ2-7 and V is TRBV7-2; TRBD1 aligns across 8 bases. The junction had 4 bases not matched to a gene; V was cut back by 7 bases and J by 2 bases. Germline-derived CDR1 and CDR2 are SGHTA and FQGNSA. CDR3 length: 13 amino acids. The CDR3 DNA is TGTGCCAGCACCATACAGGGGGCCTACGAGCAGTACTTC. As protein: CASTIQGAYEQYF. Using reference TRBV7-2 and TRBJ2-7 for the parts outside the CDR3, the full variable domain is GAGVSQSPSNKVTEKGKDVELRCDPISGHTALYWYRQSLGQGLEFLIYFQGNSAPDKSGLPSDRFSAERTGGSVSTLTIQRTQQEDSAVYLCASTIQGAYEQYFGPGTRLTVT.

The chain couples TRBV20-1 to TRBJ2-7; D is uncertain. Per the germline V gene, CDR1 is DFQATT and CDR2 is SNEGSKA (reference sequence). This CDR3 contains 11 residues. V was clipped by 5 bases and J by 5 bases, with 10 bases between them. CDR3 region: CSASRLDEQYF. CDR3 DNA sequence: TGCAGTGCTTCGCGGCTGGACGAGCAGTACTTC.

CDR3 sequence reads: CASSPGHLNYGYTF. As DNA, the CDR3 is TGTGCCAGCAGCCCGGGACACCTAAACTATGGCTACACCTTC. The chain couples TRBV5-5 to TRBJ1-2, with D perhaps TRBD1 (6 bases). Germline CDR1 reads SGHKS; CDR2 reads YYEKEE (reference sequence). Between the trimmed V and J ends, which lost 4 bases and 2 bases, there was a span of 12 bases. CDR3 length: 14 residues.

There are a few counts of this clone. This rearrangement joins TRBV30 to TRBJ1-1, with D unresolved. With 2 bases removed from V and 0 bases from J, the gap between germline ends came to 7 bases. Germline CDR1 is GTSNPN and CDR2 is SVGIG (reference sequence). The CDR3 covers 13 residues. The CDR3 bases are TGTGCCTGGAGTCCCCCTGTGAACACTGAAGCTTTCTTT. Translated: CAWSPPVNTEAFF. The full variable domain, completed using reference TRBV30 and TRBJ1-1, is SQTIHQWPATLVQPVGSPLSLECTVEGTSNPNLYWYRQAAGRGLQLLFYSVGIGQISSEVPQNLSASRPQDRQFILSSKKLLLSDSGFYLCAWSPPVNTEAFFGQGTRLTVV.

The chain carries TRBV11-2 and TRBJ2-1; 7 bases are shared with TRBD1. After removal of 4 bases from V and 5 bases from J, the junction contained 2 bases not matched to a gene. The CDR3 covers 13 residues. Germline V gene data show CDR1 as SGHAT and CDR2 as FQNNGV. The CDR3 sequence: CASSWDRNNEQFF. The CDR3 DNA follows: TGTGCCAGCAGCTGGGACAGAAACAATGAGCAGTTCTTC.

The V call is TRBV6-5, the J call TRBJ2-7; D perhaps matches TRBD2 (6 bases). The germline V gene encodes CDR1 MNHEY and CDR2 SVGAGI. V lost 2 bases and J 3 bases, leaving 17 bases between the germline ends. The CDR3 is 16 amino acids. CDR3 DNA sequence: TGTGCCAGCAGTTACGCCGAAGGAGGGGCCCGCTACGAGCAGTACTTC. Translated, it gives CASSYAEGGARYEQYF.

The chain joins TRBV5-4 to TRBJ2-7; perhaps TRBD1 as D (6 bases). The CDR3 has 13 residues. V lost 4 bases to trimming and J lost 4 bases, with 12 bases between them. The germline V gene has CDR1 SGHNT and CDR2 YYREEE (reference sequence). For the CDR3, the DNA is TGTGCCAGCAGCCGCAGTAGGGGGTACGAGCAGTACTTC. Amino acids: CASSRSRGYEQYF.

Here the CDR3 DNA reads TGTGCCAGCAGCTTGGTCCCCAGGCCTGGCTACACCTTC. This translates into CASSLVPRPGYTF. The chain employs TRBV5-6 and TRBJ1-2; D unresolved. The CDR3 is made up of 13 amino acids. Trimming took off 0 bases at V and 7 bases at J, with 10 bases between the two ends. Germline V gives CDR1 SGHDT, CDR2 YYEEEE.

The chain employs TRBV19 and TRBJ1-2; 11 positions match TRBD1. This CDR3 is 16 amino acids long. V lost 5 bases, J lost 6 bases, and 11 bases stayed unmatched. Germline V gene sequence: CDR1 LNHDA, CDR2 SQIVND (reference sequence). The CDR3 reads CASSPLGDRGNDGYTF. CDR3 nucleotides: TGTGCCAGTAGTCCACTGGGGGACAGGGGGAACGATGGCTACACCTTC.

The chain is built from TRBV28 and TRBJ2-1, with 8 bases lining up with TRBD2. CDR1 MDHEN and CDR2 SYDVKM come from the germline V gene. V dropped 7 bases and J dropped 8; count of bases not matched to a gene: 13. This CDR3 has 15 residues. Written as DNA, the CDR3 is TGTGCCAGCACCCCCGGGACTAGATTGTTCGATGAGCAGTTCTTC. It translates to CASTPGTRLFDEQFF.

This chain connects TRBV7-3 to TRBJ2-7; TRBD1 aligns across 9 bases. V lost 5 bases, J lost 5 bases, and 7 bases stayed unmatched. The CDR3 contains 14 residues. Germline CDR1 SGHTA, CDR2 FQGTGA. This CDR3 reads CASSQQGASDEQYF. For the CDR3, the DNA is TGTGCCAGCAGCCAACAGGGGGCGAGCGACGAGCAGTACTTC.

The CDR3 DNA follows: TGTGCCAGCAGCGTAGGCTGGGCCGACTATGGCTACACCTTC. It translates to CASSVGWADYGYTF. J is TRBJ1-2 and V is TRBV9; D is unclear. The CDR3 covers 14 residues. CDR1 is SGDLS and CDR2 is YYNGEE in the germline V gene. V gave up 0 bases and J gave up 3 bases, with 9 bases separating them. The entire variable domain, with the rest obtained from reference TRBV9 and TRBJ1-2, is as follows: DSGVTQTPKHLITATGQRVTLRCSPRSGDLSVYWYQQSLDQGLQFLIQYYNGEERAKGNILERFSAQQFPDLHSELNLSSLELGDSALYFCASSVGWADYGYTFGSGTRLTVV.

This clone has only one observation. The rearrangement links TRBV27 to TRBJ2-3, with D unclear. Germline V gene data show CDR1 as MNHEY and CDR2 as SMNVEV (reference sequence). V shed 6 bases and J shed 15 bases, with 10 bases lying between them. The CDR3 runs to 9 residues. The CDR3 sequence is CASSPEHYF. The DNA for the CDR3 is TGTGCCAGCAGCCCCGAGCATTATTTT.

For this clone: Other nucleotide sequences in the sample specify the same CDR3. The chain employs TRBV6-5 and TRBJ1-2, with a tentative D call TRBD1 (5 bases). The CDR3 has 13 residues. With 2 bases removed from V and 6 bases from J, the gap between germline ends came to 10 bases. Germline assignment: CDR1 MNHEY and CDR2 SVGAGI. In DNA, the CDR3 is TGTGCCAGCAGTTACACGATAGGGGATGGCTACACCTTC. Translating gives CASSYTIGDGYTF.

This clone was detected a few times. The V gene is TRBV28, the J gene TRBJ1-4; D is possibly TRBD1 (6 bases). Germline values: CDR1 MDHEN, CDR2 SYDVKM. The length of the CDR3 is 14 residues. The V end was cut by 2 bases, the J end by 6 bases, with 10 bases between. CDR3 DNA sequence: TGTGCCAGCAGTTTAAGGGGGACACATGAAAAACTGTTTTTT. Protein sequence: CASSLRGTHEKLFF.

The chain employs TRBV13 and TRBJ2-7; TRBD2 matches at 12 bases. CDR3 length: 15 residues. Trimming cost V 1 base and J 6 bases; bases outside gene matches: 4. In germline, CDR1 is PRHDT, CDR2 FYEKMQ (reference sequence). The CDR3 DNA sequence: TGTGCCAGCAGCTTAGCACTAGCGGGAGGAGGCGAGCAGTACTTC. This codes for CASSLALAGGGEQYF.

The gene calls are TRBV30 and TRBJ2-5, with 10 bases matching TRBD2. Germline CDR1 GTSNPN, CDR2 SVGIG (reference sequence). This CDR3 spans 16 amino acids. V was clipped by 4 bases and J by 3 bases; unmatched bases: 11. The CDR3 DNA reads TGTGCCTGGACCCCCGGGACTAGCGCGAAGGAAGAGACCCAGTACTTC. This sequence encodes CAWTPGTSAKEETQYF.

The V gene is TRBV6-5, the J gene TRBJ2-1; D perhaps matches TRBD1 (6 bases). The CDR3 totals 14 residues. Germline V gene data show CDR1 as MNHEY and CDR2 as SVGAGI. The V and J ends lost 2 bases and 4 bases respectively, with 9 bases between them. CDR3 region: CASSYGRGYNEQFF. Written as DNA, the CDR3 is TGTGCCAGCAGTTACGGCAGGGGATACAATGAGCAGTTCTTC.